This entry lists 30 T cell receptor beta chains sequenced from one sample in a study of CD8 T cells in Susac syndrome. The RNA input was roughly 0.45 to 1 ug, and it was reverse transcribed with random hexamers. TCRdb fed the immunoSEQ multiplex PCR reads into MiXCR, producing one record per CDR3 protein. The sample has some 450,000 distinct CDR3 sequences, roughly 85% seen once. The sample consisted of CD8+ T cells from PBMCs. These receptor sequences come from a human donor with multiple sclerosis.

This rearrangement joins TRBV2 to TRBJ2-7; TRBD2 matches at 12 bases. Germline V gives CDR1 SNHLY, CDR2 FYNNEI. The ends lost 6 bases at V and 7 bases at J; junction bases unmatched: 7. CDR3 length: 14 residues. The CDR3 nucleotides are TGTGCCAGCAGGTTGACTAGCGGGAGAAAAGAGCAGTACTTC. Its translation is CASRLTSGRKEQYF.

The chain is built from TRBV4-1 and TRBJ1-2; D gene ambiguous. This CDR3 is built from 13 residues. CDR1 is MGHRA, CDR2 YSYEKL, per germline. V was shortened by 3 bases and J by 4 bases, with 9 bases between the two germline ends. The CDR3 loop reads CASSQEPSYGYTF. The CDR3 DNA reads as TGCGCCAGCAGCCAGGAACCCTCCTATGGCTACACCTTC.

The V gene is TRBV19, the J gene TRBJ1-5; TRBD1 matches 9 bases. The germline V gene encodes CDR1 LNHDA and CDR2 SQIVND (reference sequence). The CDR3 has 13 amino acids. The CDR3 coding sequence is TGTGTTTCGACAGGGGGTTACAATCAGCCCCAGCATTTT. It encodes CVSTGGYNQPQHF.

This clonotype was observed once. The V gene is TRBV2, the J gene TRBJ2-1, with no clear D. V lost 3 bases to trimming and J lost 0 bases, with 12 bases between them. Germline-derived CDR1 and CDR2 are SNHLY and FYNNEI. CDR3 length: 16 amino acids. CDR3 nucleotides: TGTGCCAGCAGTGATTTCCTACAGAGCTCCTACAATGAGCAGTTCTTC. It yields the protein CASSDFLQSSYNEQFF. Supplemented by reference TRBV2 and TRBJ2-1, the full variable domain reads EPEVTQTPSHQVTQMGQEVILRCVPISNHLYFYWYRQILGQKVEFLVSFYNNEISEKSEIFDDQFSVERPDGSNFTLKIRSTKLEDSAMYFCASSDFLQSSYNEQFFGPGTRLTVL.

The chain recombines TRBV6-1 with TRBJ2-1, with 8 positions matching TRBD2. Germline-derived CDR1 and CDR2 are MNHNS and SASEGT. CDR3 length: 17 amino acids. The V and J ends lost 6 bases and 5 bases, in that order; junction bases with no gene match: 15. As DNA, the CDR3 is TGTGCCAGCAGCCCACTCGGGGAGCGGGAGTGGCACAATGAGCAGTTCTTC. Translating gives CASSPLGEREWHNEQFF.

This clonotype was seen only a few times. V gene TRBV29-1 combines with J gene TRBJ1-1; no firm D call. The CDR3 length is 13 residues. V lost 2 bases and J 1 base, leaving 8 bases between the germline ends. Germline loops: CDR1 SQVTM, CDR2 ANQGSEA. The CDR3 DNA is TGCAGCGTTGAACCGACGGAGAACACTGAAGCTTTCTTT. It encodes CSVEPTENTEAFF.

This chain connects TRBV7-2 to TRBJ2-1, with D perhaps TRBD1 or TRBD2 (5 bases each). This CDR3 contains 15 residues. The V end lost 1 base, the J end lost 12 bases, and 19 bases lay between the germline ends. Looked up from germline, CDR1 is SGHTA and CDR2 is FQGNSA. Here the CDR3 DNA reads TGTGCCAGCAGCTTAGAAGTATGGGGGTCCCGGGGGCAGTTCTTC. It encodes CASSLEVWGSRGQFF.

The V and J genes are TRBV7-7 and TRBJ2-3; TRBD2 matches 8 bases. With V trimmed by 1 base and J by 2 bases, 5 bases remained unmatched. CDR1 is SSHAT and CDR2 is FNYEAQ in the germline V gene (reference sequence). CDR3 size: 16 residues. The CDR3 DNA sequence: TGTGCCAGCAGCTTAGGACGGGGGGGATTCACAGATACGCAGTATTTT. Its translation is CASSLGRGGFTDTQYF.

The rearrangement uses TRBV6-5 and TRBJ2-1, with 11 bases identical to TRBD2. J gave up 5 bases and V 4 bases, and 7 bases lay outside the gene matches. The CDR3 covers 16 residues. Germline assignment: CDR1 MNHEY and CDR2 SVGAGI. CDR3 DNA: TGTGCCAGCAGTTTCCCGATAGCGGGAGGGAACAATGAGCAGTTCTTC. It is translated as CASSFPIAGGNNEQFF.

The chain carries TRBV27 and TRBJ2-1, with 15 bases that match TRBD2. The CDR3 runs 15 residues. The ends lost 9 bases at V and 3 bases at J; junction bases unmatched: 3. Germline CDR1 MNHEY, CDR2 SMNVEV (reference sequence). The CDR3 DNA is TGTGCCAGTGGGACTAGCGGGAGGAACTACAATGAGCAGTTCTTC. Amino acids: CASGTSGRNYNEQFF.

V is TRBV5-1 and J is TRBJ2-7, with D possibly being TRBD2 (6 bases). The CDR3 totals 14 residues. Between the trimmed V and J ends, which lost 4 bases and 3 bases, there was a span of 14 bases. Germline V lookup: CDR1 SGHRS, CDR2 YFSETQ. CDR3 loop: CASSVERVYYEQYF. The DNA for the CDR3 is TGCGCCAGCAGCGTGGAGCGGGTCTACTACGAGCAGTACTTC. Based on the CDR3 plus reference TRBV5-1 and TRBJ2-7, the full variable domain is KAGVTQTPRYLIKTRGQQVTLSCSPISGHRSVSWYQQTPGQGLQFLFEYFSETQRNKGNFPGRFSGRQFSNSRSEMNVSTLELGDSALYLCASSVERVYYEQYFGPGTRLTVT.

This clonotype appeared once. The V and J genes are TRBV6-2 or TRBV6-3 and TRBJ2-5; 7 positions match TRBD1. In germline, CDR1 is MNHEY, CDR2 SVGEGT. V lost 2 bases, J lost 4 bases, and 4 bases stayed unmatched. The CDR3 is 14 amino acids. CDR3 sequence: CASSYASGGETQYF. CDR3 nucleotides: TGTGCCAGCAGTTACGCCTCAGGGGGAGAGACCCAGTACTTC.

This clonotype was recorded a few times. The chain couples TRBV6-6 to TRBJ1-1, with D tentatively TRBD1 (5 bases). The CDR3 consists of 14 residues. Germline V gene lookup returns CDR1 MNHNY and CDR2 SVGAGI (reference sequence). Trimming shortened V by 2 bases and J by 1 base, and 8 bases separated the two germline ends. The CDR3 reads CASSYRGQNTEAFF. The DNA of the CDR3 is TGTGCCAGCAGTTACCGAGGACAGAACACTGAAGCTTTCTTT.

CDR3 nucleotides: TGTGCCAGCAGCCCTAGCGGGAGTAACAATGAGCAGTTCTTC. It yields the protein CASSPSGSNNEQFF. V gene TRBV5-6 combines with J gene TRBJ2-1; TRBD2 agrees at 10 bases. Germline CDR1 reads SGHDT; CDR2 reads YYEEEE. V trimming: 4 bases; J trimming: 5 bases; junction bases outside the gene matches: 3. This CDR3 has 14 residues.

Only a few counts were recorded for this clonotype. V and J are TRBV28 and TRBJ1-2; TRBD1 matches 7 bases. Germline V CDR1 and CDR2: MDHEN, SYDVKM. The CDR3 contains 15 residues. Trimming took 1 base from V and 0 from J; bases not matched to a gene: 2. The CDR3 DNA reads as TGTGCCAGCAGTTTATCGACAGGGCCTAACTATGGCTACACCTTC. Protein: CASSLSTGPNYGYTF.

The chain recombines TRBV23-1 with TRBJ1-2; the D gene is possibly TRBD1 (6 bases). TRBV23-1 falls under the ORF class, with uncertain function. V lost 6 bases and J lost 4, with 18 bases in between. The CDR3 has 15 amino acids. The CDR3 loop is CASSDRISSFYGYTF. For the CDR3, the DNA is TGCGCCAGCAGCGACAGGATATCTTCTTTCTATGGCTACACCTTC.

The chain carries TRBV5-1 and TRBJ1-2; TRBD1 aligns across 7 bases. Trimming at V came to 6 bases and at J to 2 bases, leaving 4 bases not matched to a gene. CDR1 SGHRS and CDR2 YFSETQ come from the germline V gene. The CDR3 length is 13 residues. In DNA form, the CDR3 reads TGCGCCAGCACCGCAGGGGGGAACTATGGCTACACCTTC. Translation gives CASTAGGNYGYTF.

The chain uses TRBV27 and TRBJ2-2; D might be TRBD1 (6 bases). V lost 3 bases to trimming and J lost 8 bases, with 16 bases between them. Germline values: CDR1 MNHEY, CDR2 SMNVEV (reference sequence). The CDR3 totals 15 residues. The DNA for the CDR3 is TGTGCCAGCAGTTTTAGGGGGAGTCTAGCAGGGGAGCTGTTTTTT. This translates into CASSFRGSLAGELFF.

J is TRBJ2-3 and V is TRBV11-2; D is uncertain. Germline values: CDR1 SGHAT, CDR2 FQNNGV. The CDR3 runs to 15 residues. Trimming removed 4 bases at V and 2 bases at J, with 13 bases between. In DNA, the CDR3 is TGTGCCAGCAGCTCCGATCCATTCCCCACAGATACGCAGTATTTT. Residues: CASSSDPFPTDTQYF. Supplemented by reference TRBV11-2 and TRBJ2-3, the full variable domain reads EAGVAQSPRYKIIEKRQSVAFWCNPISGHATLYWYQQILGQGPKLLIQFQNNGVVDDSQLPKDRFSAERLKGVDSTLKIQPAKLEDSAVYLCASSSDPFPTDTQYFGPGTRLTVL.

CDR3 nucleotide sequence: TGTGCCAGCAGCCCCCTACGGCCCGGGCAAGAGACCCAGTACTTC. Its protein product is CASSPLRPGQETQYF. This chain uses TRBV3-1 with TRBJ2-5, with unresolved D. In germline, CDR1 is LGHDT, CDR2 YNNKEL (reference sequence). The V end lost 4 bases, the J end lost 2 bases, and 14 bases lay between the germline ends. The CDR3 is 15 residues long.

This chain's CDR3 is CSAPFGYEQYF. The CDR3 DNA reads TGCAGTGCTCCCTTTGGCTACGAGCAGTACTTC. This rearrangement joins TRBV20-1 to TRBJ2-7, with no clear D. CDR1 and CDR2 from the germline V gene are DFQATT and SNEGSKA (reference sequence). CDR3 length: 11 amino acids. Trimming removed 5 bases from V and 3 bases from J, with 8 bases in between.

In its sample, this clonotype was seen once. V gene TRBV4-1 combines with J gene TRBJ1-5, with 9 bases fitting TRBD1. Germline V gene sequence: CDR1 MGHRA, CDR2 YSYEKL. The CDR3 spans 17 residues. J gave up 3 bases and V 5 bases, and 11 bases lay outside the gene matches. CDR3 residues: CASSLVTGGTFNQPQHF. The CDR3 nucleotides read TGCGCCAGCAGCTTGGTCACAGGGGGCACCTTCAATCAGCCCCAGCATTTT.

This rearrangement joins TRBV29-1 to TRBJ2-5; 11 nucleotides line up with TRBD2. Per germline, CDR1 SQVTM and CDR2 ANQGSEA. V lost 0 bases and J lost 2; bases outside the gene matches: 11. The length of the CDR3 is 18 residues. CDR3 coding DNA: TGCAGCGTTGAAGATGGACTAGCGGGCCGACAGCGTCAAGAGACCCAGTACTTC. It encodes CSVEDGLAGRQRQETQYF. Supplemented by reference TRBV29-1 and TRBJ2-5, the full variable domain reads SAVISQKPSRDICQRGTSLTIQCQVDSQVTMMFWYRQQPGQSLTLIATANQGSEATYESGFVIDKFPISRPNLTFSTLTVSNMSPEDSSIYLCSVEDGLAGRQRQETQYFGPGTRLLVL.

The chain has TRBV29-1 and TRBJ1-2; TRBD1 aligns across 8 bases. Trimming at V came to 7 bases and at J to 6 bases, leaving 4 bases not matched to a gene. The germline V gene encodes CDR1 SQVTM and CDR2 ANQGSEA. The CDR3 has 11 residues. The DNA of the CDR3 is TGCAGCGCCGACAGGGGCCATGGCTACACCTTC. Its protein product is CSADRGHGYTF.

The CDR3 is CASSLSRGFIQYF. In DNA, the CDR3 is TGTGCCAGCAGCTTAAGCCGAGGATTCATTCAGTACTTC. The J gene is TRBJ2-4, the V gene TRBV7-9, with D hard to call. Germline-derived CDR1 and CDR2 are SEHNR and FQNEAQ (reference sequence). V shed 2 bases and J shed 9 bases, with 11 bases lying between them. The CDR3 contains 13 residues.

V usage is TRBV4-1 and J usage is TRBJ2-7; D not certain. CDR3 length equals 14 residues. Trimming removed 4 bases from V and 3 bases from J, with 13 bases in between. Germline CDR1 MGHRA, CDR2 YSYEKL. The CDR3: CASSPLTQNYEQYF. The DNA of the CDR3 is TGCGCCAGCAGCCCCTTGACTCAGAACTACGAGCAGTACTTC.

The chain is built from TRBV20-1 and TRBJ2-5; maybe TRBD2 (6 bases). The V end was cut by 3 bases, the J end by 5 bases, with 16 bases between. The CDR3 spans 14 residues. The germline V gene has CDR1 DFQATT and CDR2 SNEGSKA (reference sequence). CDR3 residues: CSARSGEERETQYF. CDR3 nucleotides: TGCAGTGCTAGGTCCGGGGAGGAAAGGGAGACCCAGTACTTC.

The gene calls are TRBV10-3 and TRBJ2-7; 8 bases are a match to TRBD1. From germline, CDR1 is ENHRY and CDR2 SYGVKD. J gave up 3 bases and V 6 bases, and 4 bases lay outside the gene matches. CDR3 length: 13 amino acids. In nucleotides, the CDR3 is TGTGCCATCAGGCAGGGGGCCAACTACGAGCAGTACTTC. This translates into CAIRQGANYEQYF.

This chain joins TRBV7-9 and TRBJ1-2; no firm D call. This CDR3 contains 14 residues. Germline CDR1 and CDR2: SEHNR and FQNEAQ (reference sequence). Between the trimmed V and J ends, which lost 5 bases and 8 bases, there was a span of 18 bases. In DNA, the CDR3 is TGTGCCAGCAGCCCAGATTATGGAGAGCGGGGCTACACCTTC. Translating gives CASSPDYGERGYTF.

This chain joins TRBV6-1 and TRBJ2-7; D is perhaps TRBD2 (6 bases). The CDR3 extends over 13 amino acids. The V end lost 8 bases, the J end lost 4 bases, and 15 bases lay between the germline ends. Germline CDR1 MNHNS, CDR2 SASEGT. This CDR3 is CASSGTDNYEQYF. The CDR3 coding sequence is TGTGCCAGCTCCGGGACTGACAATTACGAGCAGTACTTC.